These T cell receptor beta chains were read from a single sample in a study of beta chain features in type 1 diabetes. The assay was immunoSEQ multiplex PCR, and TCRdb's table has in-frame clones only and misses some. The repertoire holds roughly 160,000 clones, 7.8% seen once, with about 0.9% in the top ten. The sample taken for sequencing was central memory CD4+ T cells from blood. These receptors all come from a woman in her thirties or forties with type 1 diabetes. Each CDR3 is given with its conserved first and last residue. The order of the fields is V gene, clone size, J gene, D gene, CDR3 DNA, CDR3 protein. A D gene is named only where the DNA matches it firmly. Only some rows state a clone size, as once, few, many or a class for expanded clones.

TRBV29-1	-	TRBJ2-3	TRBD2	TGCAGCGTTGAAAGGGGACTAGCGGGGGGCACAGATACGCAGTATTTT	CSVERGLAGGTDTQYF
TRBV7-2	-	TRBJ1-2	-	TGTGCCAGCAGTCGTCAGGGGTTTGGCTACACCTTC	CASSRQGFGYTF
TRBV7-3	few	TRBJ1-2	TRBD1	TGTGCCAGCAGCTGGACAGGGGGCGACTATGGCTACACCTTC	CASSWTGGDYGYTF
TRBV7-9	few	TRBJ1-1	TRBD1	TGTGCCAGCAGCTCCCTTTCGGGGACAGGGGATACAGCTTTCTTT	CASSSLSGTGDTAFF
TRBV28	few	TRBJ2-7	TRBD1	TGTGCCAGCATCGCCGGCGGGACAGGGTCCTACGAGCAGTACTTC	CASIAGGTGSYEQYF
TRBV25-1	few	TRBJ2-3	TRBD1	TGTGCCAGCAGTGATGGGACAGGGCCAGATACGCAGTATTTT	CASSDGTGPDTQYF
TRBV7-9	-	TRBJ2-4	TRBD1	TGTGCCAGCAGCAGGACAGGGGTGGCCAAAAACATTCAGTACTTC	CASSRTGVAKNIQYF
TRBV5-4	-	TRBJ2-1	TRBD1	TGTGCCAGCAGCGGGACGACAGGGGGTGAGCAGTTCTTC	CASSGTTGGEQFF
TRBV4-3	few	TRBJ2-1	-	TGCGCCAGCAGCCCCCGGGTCCGCTCCTACAATGAGCAGTTCTTC	CASSPRVRSYNEQFF
TRBV7-2	-	TRBJ2-3	TRBD2	TGTGCCAGCAGCTTCACTAGCGGCCCGGATACGCAGTATTTT	CASSFTSGPDTQYF
TRBV7-3	few	TRBJ2-6	-	TGTGCCAGCGCCCACGGCCGGGAGGCCAACGTCCTGACTTTC	CASAHGREANVLTF
TRBV2	few	TRBJ2-1	TRBD1	TGTGCCAGCGGAGGACAGGGATCAAGCTCCTACAATGAGCAGTTCTTC	CASGGQGSSSYNEQFF
TRBV9	-	TRBJ1-4	-	TGTGCCAGCAGCCGGGCCGGGACAAAGAATGAAAAACTGTTTTTT	CASSRAGTKNEKLFF
TRBV7-9	-	TRBJ2-7	-	TGTGCCAGCAGCTTATTCCCACAGGAGCAGTACTTC	CASSLFPQEQYF
TRBV18	few	TRBJ2-1	TRBD1	TGTGCCAGCTCACCGCCTGACAGGGTTTGGCAGTTCTTC	CASSPPDRVWQFF
TRBV30	few	TRBJ2-3	TRBD2	TGTGCCTGGAGTGTCCCCGGGAGGGCCACAGATACGCAGTATTTT	CAWSVPGRATDTQYF
TRBV7-2	few	TRBJ2-3	-	TGTGCCAGCAGCTCCCGGGACAGTTGGGGAGGACAGTATTTT	CASSSRDSWGGQYF
TRBV30	many	TRBJ2-1	TRBD2	TGTGCCTGGAGCGCCATAGCGGGTAACGAGCAGTTCTTC	CAWSAIAGNEQFF
TRBV19	few	TRBJ2-3	TRBD1	TGTGCCAGTAGTAAACAGGGGGCAGATACGCAGTATTTT	CASSKQGADTQYF
TRBV30	few	TRBJ1-4	TRBD1	TGTGCCTGGAGTAGTAAGGGGGCTGATGAAAAACTGTTTTTT	CAWSSKGADEKLFF
TRBV7-9	-	TRBJ1-4	-	TGTGCCAGCAGCCAACGGACAGCTGATGAAAAACTGTTTTTT	CASSQRTADEKLFF
TRBV18	few	TRBJ1-2	-	TGTGCCAGCTCACCAACAGGGAAGATGATCTATGGCTACACCTTC	CASSPTGKMIYGYTF
TRBV6-5	few	TRBJ2-2	-	TGTGCCAGCAGTTATCCCGACAGTCCCACCGGGGAGCTGTTTTTT	CASSYPDSPTGELFF
TRBV18	-	TRBJ2-2	TRBD2	TGTGCCAGCTCACCAAGACTAGCGGGGGTGTCGGACACCGGGGAGCTGTTTTTT	CASSPRLAGVSDTGELFF
TRBV6-5	-	TRBJ2-7	TRBD1	TGTGCCAGCAGTACACAGGGGGACGAGCAGTACTTC	CASSTQGDEQYF
TRBV25-1	many	TRBJ1-2	TRBD1	TGTGCCAGCAGTGAAAATCGGGGACAGGGTACAGGGGGCTACACCTTC	CASSENRGQGTGGYTF
TRBV7-3	-	TRBJ2-3	TRBD2	TGTGCCAGCAGCTTTAGCGGGGATAGCACAGATACGCAGTATTTT	CASSFSGDSTDTQYF
TRBV7-3	few	TRBJ2-3	TRBD2	TGTGCCAGCAGCAGCGGGGGGTCAGATACGCAGTATTTT	CASSSGGSDTQYF
TRBV29-1	few	TRBJ1-1	-	TGCAGCTCCTCGGGGTCTACTCTGAACACTGAAGCTTTCTTT	CSSSGSTLNTEAFF
TRBV5-1	-	TRBJ1-3	-	TGTGCCAGCAGCTTTATCGGCTCTGGAAACACCATATATTTT	CASSFIGSGNTIYF
TRBV28	few	TRBJ2-2	-	TGTGCCATCGGACAGCCGTCCGCGAACACCGGGGAGCTGTTTTTT	CAIGQPSANTGELFF
TRBV7-2	few	TRBJ2-5	-	TGTGCCAGCAGCCAAAAGGCACTACAAGAGACCCAGTACTTC	CASSQKALQETQYF
TRBV6-6	-	TRBJ1-1	TRBD1	TGTGCCAGCAGGCCTTTTGACAGGGGAGGCACTGAAGCTTTCTTT	CASRPFDRGGTEAFF
TRBV29-1	few	TRBJ2-5	TRBD1	TGCAGCGTTGTGTGGGACAGGTGGTTTGGGACCCAGTACTTC	CSVVWDRWFGTQYF
TRBV9	-	TRBJ2-7	-	TGTGCCAGCAGCGTAGAACAGGGCGTCGAGCAGTACTTC	CASSVEQGVEQYF
TRBV2	few	TRBJ1-6	-	TGTGCCAGCAGTGAAGGGGGGCATTCACCCCTCCACTTT	CASSEGGHSPLHF
TRBV18	-	TRBJ2-5	-	TGTGCCAGCTCACCAGAGTCCGGGGAGACCCAGTACTTC	CASSPESGETQYF
TRBV7-3	-	TRBJ1-2	-	TGTGCCAGCAGCTCGAGGGTAGGCTACACCTTC	CASSSRVGYTF
TRBV30	few	TRBJ2-7	TRBD1	TGTGCCTGGGGACAGGGGGGCGAGCAGTACTTC	CAWGQGGEQYF